The rows below give T cell receptor beta chains drawn from one sample of a study of human T cells and chemical hapten exposure. TCRdb ran MiXCR on the RACE reads and lists one entry per CDR3 protein. In the table there are 45,000 or so distinct CDR3 sequences, roughly 4.2% of which are singletons. The sample was whole blood. The receptors here all came from a human donor in good health. Some clones in this sample may be carry-over from other donors' samples. Each CDR3 is given with its conserved first and last residue. The order of the fields is V gene, CDR3 length, J gene, D gene, clone size, CDR3 DNA, CDR3 protein. The D gene is left open where the match is weak. Expanded clones get a size class; other rows say once, few or many, or leave the size out.

TRBV19,19,TRBJ1-5,.,few,TGTGCCAGTAGTCCCGACCCCCCCGTGGGAAGGGGAATGCCTCAGCCCCAGCATTTT,CASSPDPPVGRGMPQPQHF
TRBV27,16,TRBJ1-1,.,many,TGTGCCAGCAGTTTGTCCGGGGACGGCTTGAACACTGAAGCTTTCTTT,CASSLSGDGLNTEAFF
TRBV12-3/TRBV12-4,15,TRBJ1-4,.,many,TGTGCCAGCAGTCCCCGAGGAGGGGGAGGTGAAAAACTGTTTTTT,CASSPRGGGGEKLFF
TRBV20-1,16,TRBJ2-7,TRBD1,many,TGCAGTGCCAATCTTTGGGACAGGGCCAGCTCCTACGAGCAGTACTTC,CSANLWDRASSYEQYF
TRBV6-5,15,TRBJ1-1,.,.,TGTGCCAGCAGTTACTCGAAGGCCTCTTCGACTGAAGCTTTCTTT,CASSYSKASSTEAFF
TRBV5-1,16,TRBJ1-2,TRBD1,many,TGCGCCAGCAGCGTGGGACAGGTTCACGAGGGCTATGGCTACACCTTC,CASSVGQVHEGYGYTF
TRBV6-6,14,TRBJ1-3,.,many,TGTGCCAGCAGTGACAGCCACTCTGGAAACACCATATATTTT,CASSDSHSGNTIYF
TRBV6-2/TRBV6-3,17,TRBJ2-7,TRBD2,many,TGTGCCAGCAGGGCAACACTTAGCGGGAGGACCTCCTACGAGCAGTACTTC,CASRATLSGRTSYEQYF
TRBV6-4,14,TRBJ2-1,TRBD2,.,TGTGCCAGCAGCGCTAGCGGGGACGACGGTGAGCAGTTCTTC,CASSASGDDGEQFF
TRBV5-1,15,TRBJ2-5,.,many,TGCGCCAGCAGCTTGGCTAGCTCGTCTCAAGAGACCCAGTACTTC,CASSLASSSQETQYF
TRBV9,15,TRBJ2-3,.,many,TGTGCCAGCAGCGTCGAGGGGAGAAGGACAGATACGCAGTATTTT,CASSVEGRRTDTQYF